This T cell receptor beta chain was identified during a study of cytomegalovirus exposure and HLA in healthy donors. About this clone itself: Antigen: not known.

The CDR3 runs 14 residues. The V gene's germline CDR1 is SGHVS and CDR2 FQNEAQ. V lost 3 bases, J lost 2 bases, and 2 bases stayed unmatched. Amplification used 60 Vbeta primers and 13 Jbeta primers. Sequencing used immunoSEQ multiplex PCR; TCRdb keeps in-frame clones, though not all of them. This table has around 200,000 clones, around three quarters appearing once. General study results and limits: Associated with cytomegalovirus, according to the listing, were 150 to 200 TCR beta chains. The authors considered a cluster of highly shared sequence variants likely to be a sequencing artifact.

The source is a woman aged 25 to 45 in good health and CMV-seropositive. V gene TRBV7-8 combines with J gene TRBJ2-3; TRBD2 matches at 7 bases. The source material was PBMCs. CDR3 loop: CASSLGDYTDTQYF. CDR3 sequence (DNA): TGTGCCAGCAGCTTGGGGGACTACACAGATACGCAGTATTTT.